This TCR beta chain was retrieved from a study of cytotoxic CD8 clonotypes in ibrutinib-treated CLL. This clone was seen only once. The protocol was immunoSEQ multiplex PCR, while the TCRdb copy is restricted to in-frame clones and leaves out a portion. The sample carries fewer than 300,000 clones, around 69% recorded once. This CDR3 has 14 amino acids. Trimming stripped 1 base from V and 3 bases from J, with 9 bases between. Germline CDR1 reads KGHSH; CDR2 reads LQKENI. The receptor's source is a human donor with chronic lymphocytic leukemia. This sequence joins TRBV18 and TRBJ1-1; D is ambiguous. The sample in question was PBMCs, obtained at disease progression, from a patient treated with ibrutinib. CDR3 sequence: CASSPRREDTEAFF. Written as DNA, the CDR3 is TGTGCCAGCTCACCACGACGCGAAGACACTGAAGCTTTCTTT. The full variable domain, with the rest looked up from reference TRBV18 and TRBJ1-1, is NAGVMQNPRHLVRRRGQEARLRCSPMKGHSHVYWYRQLPEEGLKFMVYLQKENIIDESGMPKERFSAEFPKEGPSILRIQQVVRGDSAAYFCASSPRREDTEAFFGQGTRLTVV.